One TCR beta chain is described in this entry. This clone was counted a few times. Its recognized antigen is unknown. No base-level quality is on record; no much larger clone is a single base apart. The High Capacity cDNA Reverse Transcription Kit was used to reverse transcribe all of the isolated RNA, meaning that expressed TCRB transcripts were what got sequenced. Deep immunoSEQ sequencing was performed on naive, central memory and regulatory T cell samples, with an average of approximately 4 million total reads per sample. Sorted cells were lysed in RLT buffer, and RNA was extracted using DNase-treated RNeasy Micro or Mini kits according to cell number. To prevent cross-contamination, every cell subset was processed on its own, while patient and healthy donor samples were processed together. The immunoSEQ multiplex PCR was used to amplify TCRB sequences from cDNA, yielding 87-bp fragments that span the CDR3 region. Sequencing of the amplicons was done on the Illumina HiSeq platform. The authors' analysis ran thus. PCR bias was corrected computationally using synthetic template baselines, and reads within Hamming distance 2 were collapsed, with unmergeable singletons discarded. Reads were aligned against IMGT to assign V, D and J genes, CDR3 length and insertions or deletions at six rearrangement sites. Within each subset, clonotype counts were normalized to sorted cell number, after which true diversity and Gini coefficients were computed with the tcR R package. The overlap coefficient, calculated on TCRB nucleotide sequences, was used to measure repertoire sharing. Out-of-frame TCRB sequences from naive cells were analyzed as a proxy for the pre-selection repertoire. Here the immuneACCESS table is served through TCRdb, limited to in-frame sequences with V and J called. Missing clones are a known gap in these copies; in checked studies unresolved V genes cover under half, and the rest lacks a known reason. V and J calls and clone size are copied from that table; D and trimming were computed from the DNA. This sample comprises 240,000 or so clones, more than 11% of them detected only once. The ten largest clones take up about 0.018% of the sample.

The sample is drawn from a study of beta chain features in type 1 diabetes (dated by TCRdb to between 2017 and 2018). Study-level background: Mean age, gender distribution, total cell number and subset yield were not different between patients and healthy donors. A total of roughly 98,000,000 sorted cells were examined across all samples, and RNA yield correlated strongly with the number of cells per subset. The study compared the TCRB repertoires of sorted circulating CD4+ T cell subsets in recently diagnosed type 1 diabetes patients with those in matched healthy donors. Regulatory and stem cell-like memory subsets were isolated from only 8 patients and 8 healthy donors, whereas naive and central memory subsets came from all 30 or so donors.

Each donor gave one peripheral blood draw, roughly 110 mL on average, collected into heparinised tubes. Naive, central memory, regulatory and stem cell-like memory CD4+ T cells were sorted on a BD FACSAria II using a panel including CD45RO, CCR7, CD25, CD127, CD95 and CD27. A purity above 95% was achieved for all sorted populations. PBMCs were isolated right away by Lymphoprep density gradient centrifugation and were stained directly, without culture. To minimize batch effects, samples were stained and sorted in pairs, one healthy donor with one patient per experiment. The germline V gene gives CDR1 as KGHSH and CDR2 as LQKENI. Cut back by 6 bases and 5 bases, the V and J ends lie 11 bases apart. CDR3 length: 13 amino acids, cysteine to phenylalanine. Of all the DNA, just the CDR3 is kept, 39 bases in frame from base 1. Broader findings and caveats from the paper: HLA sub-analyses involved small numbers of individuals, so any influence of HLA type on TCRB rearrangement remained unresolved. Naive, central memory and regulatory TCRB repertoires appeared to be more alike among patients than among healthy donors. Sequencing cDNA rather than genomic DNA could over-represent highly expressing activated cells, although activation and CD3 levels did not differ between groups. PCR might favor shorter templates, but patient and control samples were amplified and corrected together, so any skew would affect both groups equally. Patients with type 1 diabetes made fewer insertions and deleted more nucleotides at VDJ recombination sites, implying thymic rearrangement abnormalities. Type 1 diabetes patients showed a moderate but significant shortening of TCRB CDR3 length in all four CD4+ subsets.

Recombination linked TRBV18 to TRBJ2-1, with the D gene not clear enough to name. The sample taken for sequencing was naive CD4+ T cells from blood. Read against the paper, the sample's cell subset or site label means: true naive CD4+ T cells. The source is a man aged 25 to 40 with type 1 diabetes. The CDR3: CASSPDRDNEQFF. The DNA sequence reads TGTGCCAGCTCCCCTGACCGGGACAATGAGCAGTTCTTC.